This T cell receptor (beta chain) was captured by sequencing in a study of molecular identifiers for immune sequencing clone quantification. Study context: Replicate RNA from approximately 20,000 or 100,000 naive CD8 T cells formed five aliquots; four were sequenced. Study-level findings and limits: Clones with over 20 RNA copies captured over 97% of effector molecules but under 1% of naive ones. Jurkat TCR RNA spiked in from one cell reportedly remained identifiable amid 850,000 to 1,000,000 naive cells.

As for this clonotype: The antigen remains undetermined.

Naive CD8 T cells were picked out by sorting for CD8+CD4-CCR7+CD45RA+. TCRdb redid the calling of the PCR reads with MiXCR, one entry per CDR3 protein. The table lists over 600,000 distinct CDR3 sequences, just under 20% of them singletons. The CDR3 contains 16 residues. With V trimmed by 3 bases and J by 6 bases, 12 bases remained unmatched. Germline CDR1 and CDR2: SGHDT and YYEEEE. The receptor was derived from a human donor in good health. Some libraries in this study had Jurkat cell RNA spiked in. Input material: naive CD8+ T cells from blood, with Jurkat cell RNA spiked in. The subset is: FACS-sorted CD8+CD4-CCR7+CD45RA+ naive T cells. V is TRBV5-6 and J is TRBJ1-1, with 9 positions matching TRBD1. The chain's CDR3 is CASSWQPGQGGSEAFF. The CDR3 DNA follows: TGTGCCAGCAGCTGGCAACCGGGACAGGGAGGGTCTGAAGCTTTCTTT.